Reported below is one T cell receptor beta chain. Its matching antigen is unknown. The sample belongs to a study of radiation and T cells in renal cell carcinoma. Study-wide results and caveats: Pretreatment tumor biopsies were lacking, so baseline clonotypes are unknown.

CDR1 is SGHDT, CDR2 YYEEEE, per germline. This CDR3 region has 16 residues. V shed 2 bases, J shed 2 bases, and the junction held 7 bases outside the gene matches. Assay: immunoSEQ multiplex PCR; the TCRdb copy retains only in-frame clones and omits some. The table shows approximately 150,000 clones, with 70% to 90% occurring only once. Regarding time point: blood 4 weeks post-SBRT, at nephrectomy. Described treatment: 15 Gy SBRT to primary tumor, nephrectomy 4 weeks later. Nephrectomy followed 15 Gy stereotactic body radiation by 4 weeks. The tumor was a clear cell renal cell carcinoma. This chain connects TRBV5-6 to TRBJ1-2, with 9 positions matching TRBD1. The material sequenced was blood, taken from a patient whose treatment included radiotherapy and nephrectomy. This receptor was taken from a woman in her forties or fifties with renal cell carcinoma. The CDR3 loop reads CASSFGQGITNYGYTF. The CDR3 DNA sequence: TGTGCCAGCAGCTTCGGACAGGGGATAACGAACTATGGCTACACCTTC.